A selection of T cell receptor beta chains follows, all from one sample in a study of PD-L1 blockade in urothelial cancer. The table came from immunoSEQ multiplex PCR; TCRdb's copy has only in-frame clones and leaves some out. The data show 35,000 to 45,000 clones, about 90% seen once. The sample consisted of PBMCs, taken around atezolizumab (anti-PD-L1) treatment. Receptors were obtained from an older man with urothelial cancer. Each CDR3 is given with its conserved first and last residue. The order of the fields is clone size, D gene, V gene, J gene, CDR3 protein, CDR3 DNA. D genes are given only for firm matches. Rows give clone size only sometimes, using once, few, many, or a class for an expanded clone.

abundance: -; d_gene: -; v_gene: TRBV27; j_gene: TRBJ2-3; CDR3aa: CASSWAGALSDTQYF; CDR3nt: TGTGCCAGCAGTTGGGCGGGGGCGCTGTCAGATACGCAGTATTTT
abundance: -; d_gene: -; v_gene: TRBV7-8; j_gene: TRBJ1-2; CDR3aa: CASSSRGNRERGYTF; CDR3nt: TGTGCCAGCAGCTCCCGAGGCAACAGGGAAAGAGGCTACACCTTC
abundance: -; d_gene: TRBD2; v_gene: TRBV15; j_gene: TRBJ2-5; CDR3aa: CATSSLAGAHETQYF; CDR3nt: TGTGCCACCAGCTCCCTAGCGGGCGCACACGAGACCCAGTACTTC
abundance: once; d_gene: -; v_gene: TRBV10-2; j_gene: TRBJ1-2; CDR3aa: CASAVGTYDGYTF; CDR3nt: TGCGCCAGCGCAGTGGGCACATACGATGGCTACACCTTC
abundance: -; d_gene: TRBD2; v_gene: TRBV10-2; j_gene: TRBJ2-1; CDR3aa: CASSSLAGEGNEQFF; CDR3nt: TGCGCCAGCTCCTCTTTAGCGGGAGAGGGTAATGAGCAGTTCTTC
abundance: -; d_gene: TRBD1; v_gene: TRBV28; j_gene: TRBJ1-2; CDR3aa: CASNTGAIYGYTF; CDR3nt: TGTGCCAGCAATACAGGGGCCATCTATGGCTACACCTTC
abundance: -; d_gene: -; v_gene: TRBV14; j_gene: TRBJ2-5; CDR3aa: CASSPDRGTQYF; CDR3nt: TGTGCCAGCAGCCCGGACCGGGGGACCCAGTACTTC
abundance: -; d_gene: -; v_gene: TRBV15; j_gene: TRBJ2-5; CDR3aa: CATTTGIQETQYF; CDR3nt: TGTGCCACCACTACGGGGATCCAAGAGACCCAGTACTTC
abundance: -; d_gene: -; v_gene: TRBV28; j_gene: TRBJ2-7; CDR3aa: CASTQRTVTYEQYF; CDR3nt: TGTGCCAGCACCCAACGGACAGTAACCTACGAGCAGTACTTC
abundance: -; d_gene: TRBD1; v_gene: TRBV6-5; j_gene: TRBJ2-7; CDR3aa: CASRTTGGSYEQYF; CDR3nt: TGTGCCAGCAGGACTACAGGGGGCTCCTACGAGCAGTACTTC
abundance: -; d_gene: -; v_gene: TRBV15; j_gene: TRBJ1-4; CDR3aa: CATSRNRATNEKLFF; CDR3nt: TGTGCCACCAGCAGGAACAGAGCAACTAATGAAAAACTGTTTTTT
abundance: -; d_gene: TRBD2; v_gene: TRBV2; j_gene: TRBJ2-1; CDR3aa: CASSGLAGYNEQFF; CDR3nt: TGTGCCAGCAGCGGACTAGCGGGATACAATGAGCAGTTCTTC
abundance: -; d_gene: -; v_gene: TRBV27; j_gene: TRBJ2-2; CDR3aa: CASVGVLRRGGDTGELFF; CDR3nt: TGTGCCAGCGTCGGGGTATTGCGTCGGGGAGGCGACACCGGGGAGCTGTTTTTT
abundance: -; d_gene: TRBD1; v_gene: TRBV7-3; j_gene: TRBJ2-2; CDR3aa: CASSLRTGANTGELFF; CDR3nt: TGTGCCAGCAGCCTGAGGACAGGGGCGAACACCGGGGAGCTGTTTTTT
abundance: -; d_gene: TRBD2; v_gene: TRBV5-6; j_gene: TRBJ2-7; CDR3aa: CASSGGRTSGSRNYEQYF; CDR3nt: TGTGCCAGCAGCGGCGGCCGGACTAGCGGGAGTCGAAACTACGAGCAGTACTTC
abundance: once; d_gene: -; v_gene: TRBV23-1; j_gene: TRBJ1-5; CDR3aa: CASSQGASNQPQHF; CDR3nt: TGCGCCAGCAGTCAAGGGGCGAGCAATCAGCCCCAGCATTTT
abundance: -; d_gene: TRBD2; v_gene: TRBV2; j_gene: TRBJ2-1; CDR3aa: CASSERLAGGPVRYNEQFF; CDR3nt: TGTGCCAGCAGTGAAAGACTAGCGGGAGGGCCCGTTAGATACAATGAGCAGTTCTTC
abundance: -; d_gene: -; v_gene: TRBV27; j_gene: TRBJ2-6; CDR3aa: CASSFAGANVLTF; CDR3nt: TGTGCCAGCAGTTTCGCTGGGGCCAACGTCCTGACTTTC
abundance: -; d_gene: -; v_gene: TRBV6-5; j_gene: TRBJ2-3; CDR3aa: CASSLKLAPTDTQYF; CDR3nt: TGTGCCAGCAGCCTCAAACTAGCTCCCACAGATACGCAGTATTTT
abundance: once; d_gene: TRBD1; v_gene: TRBV7-9; j_gene: TRBJ2-5; CDR3aa: CASSGPGTGYGTQYF; CDR3nt: TGTGCCAGCAGCGGCCCGGGGACAGGGTATGGGACCCAGTACTTC
abundance: -; d_gene: TRBD2; v_gene: TRBV28; j_gene: TRBJ2-3; CDR3aa: CASSLGLAGGRDTQYF; CDR3nt: TGTGCCAGCAGTTTGGGTTTAGCGGGAGGGCGAGATACGCAGTATTTT
abundance: -; d_gene: TRBD2; v_gene: TRBV6-5; j_gene: TRBJ2-1; CDR3aa: CASRSSGNAYNEQFF; CDR3nt: TGTGCCAGCAGGTCTAGCGGGAACGCCTACAATGAGCAGTTCTTC
abundance: -; d_gene: -; v_gene: TRBV6-6; j_gene: TRBJ2-1; CDR3aa: CASSRLGANEQFF; CDR3nt: TGTGCCAGCAGTCGCCTGGGAGCGAATGAGCAGTTCTTC
abundance: -; d_gene: -; v_gene: TRBV9; j_gene: TRBJ2-7; CDR3aa: CASSEPEQYF; CDR3nt: TGTGCCAGCAGCGAGCCCGAGCAGTACTTC
abundance: -; d_gene: TRBD2; v_gene: TRBV19; j_gene: TRBJ2-1; CDR3aa: CASSIGGESGRRSEQFF; CDR3nt: TGTGCCAGTAGTATAGGGGGAGAGAGCGGGAGACGGTCTGAGCAGTTCTTC
abundance: -; d_gene: TRBD2; v_gene: TRBV7-3; j_gene: TRBJ2-7; CDR3aa: CASSLQAGVGEQYF; CDR3nt: TGTGCCAGCAGCTTACAGGCGGGAGTAGGCGAGCAGTACTTC
abundance: -; d_gene: TRBD2; v_gene: TRBV10-2; j_gene: TRBJ2-5; CDR3aa: CASTLAPETQYF; CDR3nt: TGCGCCAGCACACTAGCGCCGGAGACCCAGTACTTC
abundance: -; d_gene: TRBD2; v_gene: TRBV27; j_gene: TRBJ2-3; CDR3aa: CASSSQLAGSTQYF; CDR3nt: TGTGCCAGCAGTTCCCAACTAGCGGGTAGTACGCAGTATTTT
abundance: few; d_gene: -; v_gene: TRBV6-1; j_gene: TRBJ2-5; CDR3aa: CASKKAEYQETQYF; CDR3nt: TGTGCCAGCAAAAAAGCGGAGTACCAAGAGACCCAGTACTTC
abundance: -; d_gene: TRBD2; v_gene: TRBV30; j_gene: TRBJ2-1; CDR3aa: CAWSVLAGEGEQFF; CDR3nt: TGTGCCTGGAGTGTACTAGCGGGAGAGGGTGAGCAGTTCTTC
abundance: -; d_gene: TRBD2; v_gene: TRBV10-2; j_gene: TRBJ2-3; CDR3aa: CASSVLAGMTDTQYF; CDR3nt: TGCGCCAGCAGCGTCCTAGCGGGAATGACAGATACGCAGTATTTT
abundance: -; d_gene: TRBD2; v_gene: TRBV4-2; j_gene: TRBJ2-5; CDR3aa: CASSHQLAGGGETQYF; CDR3nt: TGTGCCAGCAGCCACCAACTAGCGGGGGGGGGAGAGACCCAGTACTTC
abundance: -; d_gene: -; v_gene: TRBV28; j_gene: TRBJ1-2; CDR3aa: CASSRTGTDYGYTF; CDR3nt: TGTGCCAGCTCCCGAACAGGGACCGACTATGGCTACACCTTC
abundance: once; d_gene: TRBD2; v_gene: TRBV28; j_gene: TRBJ2-7; CDR3aa: CASLGASGIGEQYF; CDR3nt: TGTGCCAGCCTTGGGGCTAGCGGGATCGGGGAGCAGTACTTC
abundance: -; d_gene: -; v_gene: TRBV10-1; j_gene: TRBJ2-1; CDR3aa: CASSRQVVGSNEQFF; CDR3nt: TGCGCCAGCAGCCGACAGGTCGTAGGATCCAATGAGCAGTTCTTC
abundance: -; d_gene: TRBD1; v_gene: TRBV28; j_gene: TRBJ1-5; CDR3aa: CASSSPGQVEKGQPQHF; CDR3nt: TGTGCCAGCAGTTCCCCGGGACAGGTTGAAAAAGGTCAGCCCCAGCATTTT
abundance: -; d_gene: -; v_gene: TRBV20-1; j_gene: TRBJ2-7; CDR3aa: CSARDWHEQYF; CDR3nt: TGCAGTGCTAGAGATTGGCACGAGCAGTACTTC
abundance: few; d_gene: TRBD1; v_gene: TRBV5-1; j_gene: TRBJ2-2; CDR3aa: CASSLQPGQGSTGELFF; CDR3nt: TGCGCCAGCAGCTTGCAACCGGGACAGGGAAGCACCGGGGAGCTGTTTTTT
abundance: once; d_gene: TRBD2; v_gene: TRBV5-4; j_gene: TRBJ2-3; CDR3aa: CASSRTSGSTDTQYF; CDR3nt: TGTGCCAGCAGCCGGACTAGCGGAAGCACAGATACGCAGTATTTT
abundance: -; d_gene: -; v_gene: TRBV5-4; j_gene: TRBJ2-1; CDR3aa: CASRPVERHPYNEQFF; CDR3nt: TGTGCCAGCAGGCCGGTTGAGCGGCACCCCTACAATGAGCAGTTCTTC
abundance: -; d_gene: -; v_gene: TRBV9; j_gene: TRBJ2-5; CDR3aa: CASSVFGSEQETQYF; CDR3nt: TGTGCCAGCAGCGTATTTGGTAGCGAGCAAGAGACCCAGTACTTC
abundance: -; d_gene: -; v_gene: TRBV30; j_gene: TRBJ2-2; CDR3aa: CAWSPLESGELFF; CDR3nt: TGTGCCTGGAGTCCGCTGGAGTCCGGGGAGCTGTTTTTT
abundance: -; d_gene: -; v_gene: TRBV28; j_gene: TRBJ1-5; CDR3aa: CASSKQTGSFNQPQHF; CDR3nt: TGTGCCAGCAGTAAACAGACAGGTTCTTTCAATCAGCCCCAGCATTTT
abundance: -; d_gene: -; v_gene: TRBV9; j_gene: TRBJ1-1; CDR3aa: CASSVGTAYTEAFF; CDR3nt: TGTGCCAGCAGCGTAGGGACAGCTTACACTGAAGCTTTCTTT
abundance: -; d_gene: -; v_gene: TRBV28; j_gene: TRBJ1-4; CDR3aa: CASRLTNEKLFF; CDR3nt: TGTGCCAGCAGACTAACTAATGAAAAACTGTTTTTT
abundance: -; d_gene: -; v_gene: TRBV30; j_gene: TRBJ1-5; CDR3aa: CAWSEEGQPQHF; CDR3nt: TGTGCCTGGTCTGAGGAGGGTCAGCCCCAGCATTTT
abundance: -; d_gene: TRBD2; v_gene: TRBV27; j_gene: TRBJ2-7; CDR3aa: CASRLGLASYEQYF; CDR3nt: TGTGCCAGCCGCCTAGGACTAGCATCCTACGAGCAGTACTTC
abundance: few; d_gene: -; v_gene: TRBV6-4; j_gene: TRBJ2-3; CDR3aa: CASSLTSGSTDTQYF; CDR3nt: TGTGCCAGCTCGCTTACCAGCGGGAGCACAGATACGCAGTATTTT
abundance: -; d_gene: TRBD1; v_gene: TRBV28; j_gene: TRBJ2-5; CDR3aa: CASSLPGTGRETQYF; CDR3nt: TGTGCCAGCAGTTTACCCGGGACAGGTCGGGAGACCCAGTACTTC
abundance: -; d_gene: -; v_gene: TRBV28; j_gene: TRBJ2-6; CDR3aa: CASSSVAGGANVLTF; CDR3nt: TGTGCCAGCAGTTCCGTCGCGGGTGGGGCCAACGTCCTGACTTTC
abundance: -; d_gene: TRBD1; v_gene: TRBV4-1; j_gene: TRBJ2-1; CDR3aa: CASSQGRGPPYNEQFF; CDR3nt: TGCGCCAGCAGCCAAGGAAGGGGGCCACCCTACAATGAGCAGTTCTTC
abundance: -; d_gene: TRBD2; v_gene: TRBV19; j_gene: TRBJ2-5; CDR3aa: CASSIAGVRETQYF; CDR3nt: TGTGCCAGTAGTATCGCGGGAGTAAGGGAGACCCAGTACTTC
abundance: -; d_gene: -; v_gene: TRBV5-4; j_gene: TRBJ2-1; CDR3aa: CASSLVSGSNEQFF; CDR3nt: TGTGCCAGCAGCTTGGTTAGCGGCTCGAATGAGCAGTTCTTC
abundance: -; d_gene: -; v_gene: TRBV14; j_gene: TRBJ1-2; CDR3aa: CASSFDRNGYTF; CDR3nt: TGTGCCAGCAGCTTTGACAGAAATGGCTACACCTTC